This T cell receptor beta chain was documented in a study of blood T cell repertoires in COVID-19. Study overall: PBMCs, B-cell-depleted T cells, or T cells provided the cDNA or gDNA that made up the material.

Individuals drawn from 20 to 30 US areas were roughly 18 to 95 years old. The junction had 5 bases not matched to a gene; V was cut back by 3 bases and J by 4 bases. The CDR3 runs to 14 residues. Germline CDR1 is MNHNS and CDR2 is SASEGT. Repertoires were generated with immunoSEQ multiplex PCR, while TCRdb's copy carries only in-frame clones and drops some. This sample carries under 250,000 clones, roughly 85% of them seen once, and the ten largest clones take over 7.5%. This receptor was obtained from a woman aged 45-65 years with acute COVID-19. The source material was PBMCs or T cells enriched from blood (not recorded which). The gene calls are TRBV6-1 and TRBJ1-2, with 7 bases fitting TRBD1. The CDR3 nucleotides read TGTGCCAGCAGTGAGGGGGACAGCCGCTATGGCTACACCTTC. This gives the protein CASSEGDSRYGYTF.